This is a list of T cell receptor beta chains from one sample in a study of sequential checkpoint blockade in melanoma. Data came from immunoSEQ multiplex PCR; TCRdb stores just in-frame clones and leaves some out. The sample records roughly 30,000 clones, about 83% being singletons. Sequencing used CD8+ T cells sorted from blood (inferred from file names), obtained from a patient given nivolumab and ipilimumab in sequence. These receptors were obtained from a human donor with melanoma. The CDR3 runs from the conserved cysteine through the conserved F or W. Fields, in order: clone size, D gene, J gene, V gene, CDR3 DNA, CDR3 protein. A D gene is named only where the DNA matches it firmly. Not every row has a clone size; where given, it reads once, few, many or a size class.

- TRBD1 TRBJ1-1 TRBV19 TGTGCCAGTAGGGATAATACCGGGACAGGTGAAGCTTTCTTT CASRDNTGTGEAFF
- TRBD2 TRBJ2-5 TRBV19 TGTGCCAGTAGTAGGACTAGCGGGGGGGCTTTAGAGACCCAGTACTTC CASSRTSGGALETQYF
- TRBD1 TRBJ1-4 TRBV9 TGTGCCAGCAGCTCGCGGGACAGGGGAGGTGAAAAACTGTTTTTT CASSSRDRGGEKLFF
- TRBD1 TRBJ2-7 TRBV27 TGTGCCAGCAGCCCGGGACAGGGTGGCTCCTACGAGCAGTACTTC CASSPGQGGSYEQYF
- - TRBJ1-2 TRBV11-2 TGTGCCAGCAGCCGGAGGACAGCCTATGGCTACACCTTC CASSRRTAYGYTF
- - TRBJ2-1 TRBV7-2 TGTGCCAGCAGCCCGGTGGTAGGGGGCTACAATGAGCAGTTCTTC CASSPVVGGYNEQFF
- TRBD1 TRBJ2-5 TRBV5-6 TGTGCCAGCAGCTTGAGGGGACAGGGATATAGTCAAGAGACCCAGTACTTC CASSLRGQGYSQETQYF
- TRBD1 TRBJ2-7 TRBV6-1 TGTGCCAGCAATTACGTACAGGGGACCTACGAGCAGTACTTC CASNYVQGTYEQYF
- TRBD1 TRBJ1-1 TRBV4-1 TGCGCCAGCGGGCAAGGGACAGCGAACACTGAAGCTTTCTTT CASGQGTANTEAFF
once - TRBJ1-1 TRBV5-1 TGCGCCAGCAGGGGAGGTTTGAACACTGAAGCTTTCTTT CASRGGLNTEAFF
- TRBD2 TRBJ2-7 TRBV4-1 TGCGCCAGCAGCCCGGCTAGCGGGAGTTACTACGAGCAGTACTTC CASSPASGSYYEQYF
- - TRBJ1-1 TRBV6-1 TGTGCCAGCAGTGGAAGAGAGAACACTGAAGCTTTCTTT CASSGRENTEAFF
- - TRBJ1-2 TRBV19 TGTGCCAGTAGTATAGAGGGACTTTTCTATGGCTACACCTTC CASSIEGLFYGYTF
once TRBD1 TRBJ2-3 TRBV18 TGTGCCAGCTCACCTGGACAGGACGCTAGCACAGATACGCAGTATTTT CASSPGQDASTDTQYF
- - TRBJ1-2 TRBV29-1 TGCAGCGCCGGTGAAGGACATAACTATGGCTACACCTTC CSAGEGHNYGYTF
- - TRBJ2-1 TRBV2 TGTGCCAGCACTGTCTACAATGAGCAGTTCTTC CASTVYNEQFF
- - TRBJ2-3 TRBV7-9 TGTGCCAGCAGCTCCGTGACGCGGGACACGCAGTATTTT CASSSVTRDTQYF
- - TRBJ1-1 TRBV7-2 TGTGCCAGCAGCTTATCGGGGGGGACGTGGGACACTGAAGCTTTCTTT CASSLSGGTWDTEAFF
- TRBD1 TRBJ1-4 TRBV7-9 TGTGCCAGCAGCGACAGGGGACTTCGGGAGAGTTTTTTT CASSDRGLRESFF
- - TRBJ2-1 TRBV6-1 TGTGCCAGCAGGGACTACTACAATGAGCAGTTCTTC CASRDYYNEQFF
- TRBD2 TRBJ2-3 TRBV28 TGTGCCAGCAGTCCTAGCGGAACTAGCACAGATACGCAGTATTTT CASSPSGTSTDTQYF
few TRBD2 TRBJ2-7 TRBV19 TGTGCCAGTAGTTTTAGCGGGACGTCCTCCTACGAGCAGTACTTC CASSFSGTSSYEQYF
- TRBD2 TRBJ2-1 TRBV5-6 TGTGCCAGCAGCTTGGTTCGACTAGCGGACAATGAGCAGTTCTTC CASSLVRLADNEQFF
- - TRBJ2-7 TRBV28 TGTGCCAGCAGTCTACCTTTACAGGGGACTCGCTACGAGCAGTACTTC CASSLPLQGTRYEQYF
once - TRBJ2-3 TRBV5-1 TGCGCCAGCAGCTTGGCCGTGCGAATCGGAGATACGCAGTATTTT CASSLAVRIGDTQYF
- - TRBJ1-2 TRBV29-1 TGCAGCGTTCTTCCGGGGGCTAACTATGGCTACACCTTC CSVLPGANYGYTF
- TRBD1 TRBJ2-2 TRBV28 TGTGCCAGCAGTTTGAAGTTAGGTCGACAGGGGGCGCGTACCGGGGAGCTGTTTTTT CASSLKLGRQGARTGELFF
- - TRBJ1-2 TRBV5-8 TGTGCCAGCAGCTTGCAAGGGGGCTATGGCTACACCTTC CASSLQGGYGYTF
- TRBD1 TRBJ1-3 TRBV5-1 TGCGCCAGCGACGGACAGGGAGCTGGAAACACCATATATTTT CASDGQGAGNTIYF
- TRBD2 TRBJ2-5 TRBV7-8 TGTGCCAGCAGCTTATATCTCGGGGGGTTAGAGACCCAGTACTTC CASSLYLGGLETQYF
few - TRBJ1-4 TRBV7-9 TGTGCCAGCAGCTTACTGGACAGCACAACTAATGAAAAACTGTTTTTT CASSLLDSTTNEKLFF
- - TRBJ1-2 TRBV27 TGTGCCAGCAGTTTATCGCCAGGATATCAGGGCTCCTATGGCTACACCTTC CASSLSPGYQGSYGYTF
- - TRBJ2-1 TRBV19 TGTGCCAGCAGACAGAACTCCTACAATGAGCAGTTCTTC CASRQNSYNEQFF
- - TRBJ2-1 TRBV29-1 TGCAGCGTTGACAATGTCTACTCAACCTACAATGAGCAGTTCTTC CSVDNVYSTYNEQFF
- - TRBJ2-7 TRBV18 TGTGCCAGCTCACCAGGGCCGTCCTACGAGCAGTACTTC CASSPGPSYEQYF
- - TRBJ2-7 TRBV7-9 TGTGCCAGCAGCTTAGAAGAGCGGTACGAGCAGTACTTC CASSLEERYEQYF
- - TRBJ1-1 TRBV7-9 TGTGCCAGCAGCAAAGGGGGTGGGGAAGCTTTCTTT CASSKGGGEAFF
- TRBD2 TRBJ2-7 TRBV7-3 TGTGCCAGCAGCTTAATTGATAGCGGGAGGGACGAGCAGTACTTC CASSLIDSGRDEQYF
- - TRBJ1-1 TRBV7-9 TGTGCCAGCAGCTTATTCCCGGACACAGTTTCTGAAGCTTTCTTT CASSLFPDTVSEAFF
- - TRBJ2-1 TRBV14 TGTGCCAGCAGCCAAGCTGTGGGGACTTACAATGAGCAGTTCTTC CASSQAVGTYNEQFF
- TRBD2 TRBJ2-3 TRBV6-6 TGTGCCAGCAGTTGGGGCGGGAGACGGACAGATACGCAGTATTTT CASSWGGRRTDTQYF
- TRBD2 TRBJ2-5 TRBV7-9 TGTGCCAGCAGCTCCGGACTAGCGGCCATCACAGGGCAAGAGACCCAGTACTTC CASSSGLAAITGQETQYF
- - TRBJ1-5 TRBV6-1 TGTGCCAGCAGTCACGGGGGGGGTCAGCCCCAGCATTTT CASSHGGGQPQHF
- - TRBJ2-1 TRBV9 TGTGCCAGCAGCCCCCCTCCTGGGGCACATGAGCAGTTCTTC CASSPPPGAHEQFF
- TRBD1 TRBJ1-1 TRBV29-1 TGCAGCGTTGACAGGGGGTCCCCATGGAACACTGAAGCTTTCTTT CSVDRGSPWNTEAFF
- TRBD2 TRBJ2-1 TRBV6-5 TGTGCCAGCACGAGCGGGACTCCGAATGAGCAGTTCTTC CASTSGTPNEQFF